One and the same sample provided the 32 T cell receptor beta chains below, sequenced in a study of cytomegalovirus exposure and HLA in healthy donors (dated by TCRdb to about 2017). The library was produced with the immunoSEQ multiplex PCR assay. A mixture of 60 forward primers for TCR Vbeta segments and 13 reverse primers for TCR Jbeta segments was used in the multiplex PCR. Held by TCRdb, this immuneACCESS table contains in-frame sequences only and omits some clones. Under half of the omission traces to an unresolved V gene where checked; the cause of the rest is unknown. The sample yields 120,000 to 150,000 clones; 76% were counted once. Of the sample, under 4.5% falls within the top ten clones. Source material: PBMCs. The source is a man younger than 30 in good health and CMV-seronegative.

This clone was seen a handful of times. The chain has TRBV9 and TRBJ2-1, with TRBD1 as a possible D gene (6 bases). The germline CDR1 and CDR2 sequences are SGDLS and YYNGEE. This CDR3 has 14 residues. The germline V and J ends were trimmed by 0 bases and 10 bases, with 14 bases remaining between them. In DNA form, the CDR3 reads TGTGCCAGCAGCGTAGGGGGCAGGGGCACGGAGCAGTTCTTC. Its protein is CASSVGGRGTEQFF.

In DNA form, the CDR3 reads TGTGCCAGCAGCCCACGGACAGGCCGAGGGGGCACTGAAGCTTTCTTT. It yields the protein CASSPRTGRGGTEAFF. The chain recombines TRBV7-9 with TRBJ1-1; 7 bases line up with TRBD1. The CDR3 is made up of 16 amino acids. Germline loops: CDR1 SEHNR, CDR2 FQNEAQ (reference sequence). J was trimmed by 4 bases and V by 5 bases; bases with no gene match: 13. The whole variable domain, filled in from reference TRBV7-9 and TRBJ1-1, reads DTGVSQNPRHKITKRGQNVTFRCDPISEHNRLYWYRQTLGQGPEFLTYFQNEAQLEKSRLLSDRFSAERPKGSFSTLEIQRTEQGDSAMYLCASSPRTGRGGTEAFFGQGTRLTVV.

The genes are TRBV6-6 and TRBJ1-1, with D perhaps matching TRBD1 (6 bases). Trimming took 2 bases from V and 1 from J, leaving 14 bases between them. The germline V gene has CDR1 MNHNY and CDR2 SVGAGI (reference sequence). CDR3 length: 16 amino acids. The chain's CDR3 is CASSYLRGGGNTEAFF. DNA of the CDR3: TGTGCCAGCAGTTACCTCAGGGGAGGGGGGAACACTGAAGCTTTCTTT.

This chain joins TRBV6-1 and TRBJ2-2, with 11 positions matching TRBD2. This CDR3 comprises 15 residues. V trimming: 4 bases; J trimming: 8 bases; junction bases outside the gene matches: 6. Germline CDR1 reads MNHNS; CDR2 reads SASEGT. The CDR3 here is CASSGLAGSTGELFF. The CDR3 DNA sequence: TGTGCCAGCAGTGGACTAGCGGGGAGCACTGGGGAGCTGTTTTTT.

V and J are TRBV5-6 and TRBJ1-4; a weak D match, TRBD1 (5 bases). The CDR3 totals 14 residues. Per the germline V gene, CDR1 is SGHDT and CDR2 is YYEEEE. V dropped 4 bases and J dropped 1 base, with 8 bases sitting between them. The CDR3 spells CASSAQGTNEKLFF. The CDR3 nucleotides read TGTGCCAGCAGCGCCCAGGGAACTAATGAAAAACTGTTTTTT. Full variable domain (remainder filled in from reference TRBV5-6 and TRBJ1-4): DAGVTQSPTHLIKTRGQQVTLRCSPKSGHDTVSWYQQALGQGPQFIFQYYEEEERQRGNFPDRFSGHQFPNYSSELNVNALLLGDSALYLCASSAQGTNEKLFFGSGTQLSVL.

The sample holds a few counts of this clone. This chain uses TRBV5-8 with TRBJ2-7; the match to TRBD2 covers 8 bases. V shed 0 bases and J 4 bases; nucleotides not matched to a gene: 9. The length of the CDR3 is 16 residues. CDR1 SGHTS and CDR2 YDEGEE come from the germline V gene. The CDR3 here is CASSLEIGLASYEQYF. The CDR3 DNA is TGTGCCAGCAGCTTGGAAATAGGACTAGCCTCGTACGAGCAGTACTTC.

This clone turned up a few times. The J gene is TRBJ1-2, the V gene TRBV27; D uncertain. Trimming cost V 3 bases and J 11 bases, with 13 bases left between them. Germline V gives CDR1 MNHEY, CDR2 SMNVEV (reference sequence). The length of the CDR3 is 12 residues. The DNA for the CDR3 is TGTGCCAGCAGTTTCCTCCCGGGAGTTTACACCTTC. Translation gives CASSFLPGVYTF.

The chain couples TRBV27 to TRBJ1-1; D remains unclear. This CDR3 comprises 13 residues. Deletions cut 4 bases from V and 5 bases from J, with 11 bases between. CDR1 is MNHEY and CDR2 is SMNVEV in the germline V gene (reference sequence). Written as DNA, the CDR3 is TGTGCCAGCAGTTCAATCGGAGCGACTGAAGCTTTCTTT. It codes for CASSSIGATEAFF.

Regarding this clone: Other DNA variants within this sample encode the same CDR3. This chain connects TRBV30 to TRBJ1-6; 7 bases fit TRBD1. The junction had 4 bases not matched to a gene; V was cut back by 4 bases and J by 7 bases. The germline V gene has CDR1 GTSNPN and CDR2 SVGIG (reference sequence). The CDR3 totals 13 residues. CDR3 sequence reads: CAWKTGYNSPLHF. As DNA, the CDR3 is TGTGCCTGGAAGACAGGGTACAATTCACCCCTCCACTTT.

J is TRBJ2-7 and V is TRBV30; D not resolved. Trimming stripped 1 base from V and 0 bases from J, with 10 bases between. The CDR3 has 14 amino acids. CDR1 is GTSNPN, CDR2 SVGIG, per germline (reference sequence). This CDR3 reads CAWSESASSYEQYF. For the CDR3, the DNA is TGTGCCTGGAGTGAAAGCGCGAGCTCCTACGAGCAGTACTTC.

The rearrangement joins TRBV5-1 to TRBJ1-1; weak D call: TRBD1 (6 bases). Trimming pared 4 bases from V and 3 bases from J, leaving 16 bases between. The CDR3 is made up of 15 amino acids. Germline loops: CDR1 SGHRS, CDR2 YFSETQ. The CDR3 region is CASSRSTGTDTEAFF. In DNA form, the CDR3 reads TGCGCCAGCAGCCGGTCCACAGGGACGGACACTGAAGCTTTCTTT.

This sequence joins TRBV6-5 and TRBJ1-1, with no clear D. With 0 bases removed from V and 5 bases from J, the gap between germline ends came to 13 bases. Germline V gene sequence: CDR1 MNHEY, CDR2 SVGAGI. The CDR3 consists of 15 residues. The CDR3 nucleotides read TGTGCCAGCAGTTACTCGAGGCGCAGCGGGACTGAAGCTTTCTTT. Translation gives CASSYSRRSGTEAFF.

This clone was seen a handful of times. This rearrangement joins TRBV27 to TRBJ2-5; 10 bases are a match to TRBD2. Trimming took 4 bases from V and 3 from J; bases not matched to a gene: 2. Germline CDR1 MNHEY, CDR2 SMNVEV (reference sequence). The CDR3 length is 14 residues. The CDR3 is CASSSLAGEETQYF. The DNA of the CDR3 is TGTGCCAGCAGTTCTCTAGCGGGGGAAGAGACCCAGTACTTC.

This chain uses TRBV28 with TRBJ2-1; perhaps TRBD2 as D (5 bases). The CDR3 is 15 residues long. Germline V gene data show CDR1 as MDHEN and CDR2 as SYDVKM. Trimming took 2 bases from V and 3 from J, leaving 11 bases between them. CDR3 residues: CASSLRAGYYNEQFF. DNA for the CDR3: TGTGCCAGCAGTTTAAGGGCGGGTTACTACAATGAGCAGTTCTTC.

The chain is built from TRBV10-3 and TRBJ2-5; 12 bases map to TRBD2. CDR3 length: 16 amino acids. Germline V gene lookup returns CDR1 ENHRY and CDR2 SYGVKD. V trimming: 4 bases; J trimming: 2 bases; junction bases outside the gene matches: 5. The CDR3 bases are TGTGCCATCAGTGCCGAACTAGCGGGGGGACAAGAGACCCAGTACTTC. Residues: CAISAELAGGQETQYF.

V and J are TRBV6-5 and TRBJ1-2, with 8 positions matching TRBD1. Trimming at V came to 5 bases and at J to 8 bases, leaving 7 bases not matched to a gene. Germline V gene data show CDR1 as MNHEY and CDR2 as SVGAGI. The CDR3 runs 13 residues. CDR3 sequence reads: CASSQGAVSGYTF. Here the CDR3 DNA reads TGTGCCAGCAGTCAGGGGGCGGTAAGCGGCTACACCTTC.

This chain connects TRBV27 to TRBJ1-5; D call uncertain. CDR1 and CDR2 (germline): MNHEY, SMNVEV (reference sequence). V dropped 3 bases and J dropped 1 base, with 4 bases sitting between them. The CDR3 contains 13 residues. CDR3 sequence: CASSFRSNQPQHF. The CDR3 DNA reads TGTGCCAGCAGTTTTAGAAGCAATCAGCCCCAGCATTTT.

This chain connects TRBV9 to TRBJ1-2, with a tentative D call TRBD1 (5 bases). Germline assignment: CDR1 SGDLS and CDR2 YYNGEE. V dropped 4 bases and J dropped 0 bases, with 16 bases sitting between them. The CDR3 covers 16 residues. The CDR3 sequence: CASSPRAGQANYGYTF. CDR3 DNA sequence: TGTGCCAGCAGCCCCCGGGCGGGGCAAGCTAACTATGGCTACACCTTC.

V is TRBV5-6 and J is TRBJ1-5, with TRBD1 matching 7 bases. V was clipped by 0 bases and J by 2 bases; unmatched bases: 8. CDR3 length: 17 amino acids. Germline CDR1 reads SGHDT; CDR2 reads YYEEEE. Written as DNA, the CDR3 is TGTGCCAGCAGCTTGGCCGCAGGGGGGCGAGGCAATCAGCCCCAGCATTTT. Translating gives CASSLAAGGRGNQPQHF.

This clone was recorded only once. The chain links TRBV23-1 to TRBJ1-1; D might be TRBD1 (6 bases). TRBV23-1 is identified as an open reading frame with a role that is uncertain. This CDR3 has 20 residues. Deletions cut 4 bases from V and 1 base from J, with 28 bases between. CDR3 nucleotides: TGCGCCAGCAGTCCCTCGGGGGGGGTCGGGGGGGCCGGGAGGAACACTGAAGCTTTCTTT. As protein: CASSPSGGVGGAGRNTEAFF.

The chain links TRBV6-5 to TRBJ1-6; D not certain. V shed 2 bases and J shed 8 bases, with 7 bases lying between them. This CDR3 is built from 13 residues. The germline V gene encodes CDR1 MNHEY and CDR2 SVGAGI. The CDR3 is CASSYRLYSPLHF. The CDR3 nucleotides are TGTGCCAGCAGTTACCGGTTATATTCACCCCTCCACTTT.

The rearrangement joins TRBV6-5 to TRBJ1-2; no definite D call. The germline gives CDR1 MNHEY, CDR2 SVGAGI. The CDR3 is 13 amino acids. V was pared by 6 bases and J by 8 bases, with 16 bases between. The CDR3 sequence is CASSFQEWRGYTF. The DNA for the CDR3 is TGTGCCAGCAGCTTCCAAGAGTGGAGAGGCTACACCTTC.

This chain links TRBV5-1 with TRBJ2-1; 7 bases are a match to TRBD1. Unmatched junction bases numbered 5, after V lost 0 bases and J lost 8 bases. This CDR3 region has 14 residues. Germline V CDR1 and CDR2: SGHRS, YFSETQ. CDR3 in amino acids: CASSLALGGDEQFF. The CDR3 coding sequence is TGCGCCAGCAGCTTGGCGCTAGGGGGCGATGAGCAGTTCTTC.

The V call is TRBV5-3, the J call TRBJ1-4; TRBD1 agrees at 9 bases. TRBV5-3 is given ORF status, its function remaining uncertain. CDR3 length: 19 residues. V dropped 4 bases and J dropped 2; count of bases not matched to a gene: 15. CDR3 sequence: CARSPGRTGAPGTNEKLFF. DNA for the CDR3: TGTGCCAGAAGCCCGGGACGGACAGGGGCCCCGGGGACTAATGAAAAACTGTTTTTT.

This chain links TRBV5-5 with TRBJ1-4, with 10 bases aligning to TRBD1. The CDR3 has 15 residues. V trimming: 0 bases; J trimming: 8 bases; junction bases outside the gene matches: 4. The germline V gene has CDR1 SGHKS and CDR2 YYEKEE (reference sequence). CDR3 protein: CASSLVRDRGEKLFF. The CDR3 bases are TGTGCCAGCAGCTTGGTGAGGGACAGGGGCGAAAAACTGTTTTTT.

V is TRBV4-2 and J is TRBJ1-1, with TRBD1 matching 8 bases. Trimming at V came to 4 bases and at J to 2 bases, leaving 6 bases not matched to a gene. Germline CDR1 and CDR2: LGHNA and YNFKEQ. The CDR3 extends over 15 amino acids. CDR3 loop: CASSLGQGQNTEAFF. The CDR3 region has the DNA TGTGCCAGCAGCCTTGGACAGGGACAAAACACTGAAGCTTTCTTT.

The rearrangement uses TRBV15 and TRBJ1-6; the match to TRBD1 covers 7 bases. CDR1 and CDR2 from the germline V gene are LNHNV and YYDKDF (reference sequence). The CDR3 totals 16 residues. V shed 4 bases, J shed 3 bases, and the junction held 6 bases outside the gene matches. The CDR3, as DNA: TGTGCCACCAGCACCGGGACAGCGGGCTATAATTCACCCCTCCACTTT. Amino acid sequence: CATSTGTAGYNSPLHF.

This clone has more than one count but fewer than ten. Here the CDR3 reads CAWDDLGQQKGTQYF. The CDR3 region has the DNA TGTGCCTGGGACGACCTGGGACAGCAGAAAGGGACCCAGTACTTC. This chain links TRBV30 with TRBJ2-5; 7 bases fit TRBD1. This CDR3 has 15 amino acids. Germline V lookup: CDR1 GTSNPN, CDR2 SVGIG (reference sequence). Trimming at V came to 5 bases and at J to 7 bases, leaving 16 bases not matched to a gene.

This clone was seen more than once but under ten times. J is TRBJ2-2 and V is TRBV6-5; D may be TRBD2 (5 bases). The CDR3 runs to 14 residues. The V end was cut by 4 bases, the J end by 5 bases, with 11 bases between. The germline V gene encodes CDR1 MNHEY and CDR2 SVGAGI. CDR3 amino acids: CASSSGLPTGELFF. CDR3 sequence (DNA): TGTGCCAGCAGTTCCGGACTGCCTACCGGGGAGCTGTTTTTT.

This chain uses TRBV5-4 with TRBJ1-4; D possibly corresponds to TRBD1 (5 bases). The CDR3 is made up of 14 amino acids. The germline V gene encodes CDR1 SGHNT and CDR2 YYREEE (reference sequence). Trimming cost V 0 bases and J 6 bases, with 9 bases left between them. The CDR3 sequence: CASSLDQGDEKLFF. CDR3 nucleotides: TGTGCCAGCAGCTTGGACCAGGGTGATGAAAAACTGTTTTTT.

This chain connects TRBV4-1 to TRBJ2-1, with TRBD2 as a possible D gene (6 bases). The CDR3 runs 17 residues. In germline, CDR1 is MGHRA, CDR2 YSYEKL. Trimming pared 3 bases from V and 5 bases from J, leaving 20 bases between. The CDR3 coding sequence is TGCGCCAGCAGCCACCGATGGGCTGGAGGGGATAACAATGAGCAGTTCTTC. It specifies CASSHRWAGGDNNEQFF.

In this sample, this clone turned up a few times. The CDR3 loop reads CASSLWSLAGGTDTQYF. The CDR3 coding sequence is TGTGCCAGCAGCTTATGGTCACTAGCGGGAGGCACAGATACGCAGTATTTT. V usage is TRBV7-8 and J usage is TRBJ2-3, with 11 bases identical to TRBD2. Trimming cost V 2 bases and J 1 base; bases outside gene matches: 5. The CDR3 covers 17 residues. CDR1 is SGHVS and CDR2 is FQNEAQ in the germline V gene.